The T cell receptor (beta chain) described here comes from a study of blood T cell repertoires in COVID-19. Study-wide background: T cells, B-cell-depleted T cells, or PBMCs supplied cDNA or gDNA.

With 4 bases removed from V and 7 bases from J, the gap between germline ends came to 17 bases. The germline V gene has CDR1 LNHDA and CDR2 SQIVND (reference sequence). CDR3 length: 15 residues. Assay used: immunoSEQ multiplex PCR; TCRdb lists only in-frame clones, some missing. The repertoire holds 120,000 or so clones, roughly 80% seen once, with around an eighth in the top ten. The receptor's source is a woman younger than 45 who had recovered from COVID-19. This chain connects TRBV19 to TRBJ1-5; possibly TRBD1 for D (5 bases). The source material was peripheral blood. The CDR3 is CASSTITGPGQPQHF. Written as DNA, the CDR3 is TGTGCCAGTAGTACCATCACAGGTCCAGGGCAGCCCCAGCATTTT.